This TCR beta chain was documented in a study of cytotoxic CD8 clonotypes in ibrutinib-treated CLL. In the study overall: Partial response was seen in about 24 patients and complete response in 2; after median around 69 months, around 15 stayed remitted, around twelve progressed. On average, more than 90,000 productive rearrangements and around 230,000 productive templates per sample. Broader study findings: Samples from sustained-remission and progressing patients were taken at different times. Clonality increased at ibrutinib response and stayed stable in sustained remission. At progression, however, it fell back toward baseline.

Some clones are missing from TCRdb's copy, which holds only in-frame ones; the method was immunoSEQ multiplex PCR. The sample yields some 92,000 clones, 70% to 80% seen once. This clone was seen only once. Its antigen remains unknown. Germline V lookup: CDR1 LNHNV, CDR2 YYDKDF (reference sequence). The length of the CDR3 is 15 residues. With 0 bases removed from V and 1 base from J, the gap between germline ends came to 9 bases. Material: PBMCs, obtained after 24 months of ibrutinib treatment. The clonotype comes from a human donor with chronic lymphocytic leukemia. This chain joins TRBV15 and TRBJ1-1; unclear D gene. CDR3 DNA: TGTGCCACCAGCAGAGACAGTTTCGGGAACACTGAAGCTTTCTTT. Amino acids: CATSRDSFGNTEAFF.